This T cell receptor (beta chain) was observed in a study of T cell responses to AZD1222 COVID-19 vaccine. TCRdb keeps only in-frame clones here, not all; method: immunoSEQ multiplex PCR. The table has under 120,000 clones, more than 85% seen once. V lost 6 bases, J lost 3 bases, and 12 bases lay in between. The CDR3 loop spans 14 amino acids. Looked up from germline, CDR1 is MDHEN and CDR2 is SYDVKM. J is TRBJ1-5 and V is TRBV28, with D unresolved. The sample in question was peripheral blood, obtained on day 0 of AZD1222 vaccination. The source is an adult in good health. For the CDR3, the DNA is TGTGCCAGCAGGCCCGGGTTCCTCAATCAGCCCCAGCATTTT. This encodes CASRPGFLNQPQHF.